Below, 24 T cell receptor beta chains from the same sample are listed, as sequenced in a study of a mutant IDH1 vaccine in newly diagnosed glioma. The assay was immunoSEQ multiplex PCR, and TCRdb's table has in-frame clones only and misses some. The sample records 45,000 to 65,000 clones, approximately 64% being singletons. For these receptors, no antigen is known. Stated time point: week 47, end of study. Each vaccine dose was 300 ug of mutant IDH1 20-mer peptide, with topical imiquimod. The sequenced sample was peripheral blood mononuclear cells (PBMCs), obtained from a glioma patient whose treatment included an IDH1 peptide vaccine. These TCRs come from a man aged 35-49 years with glioma. Some clones in this sample may be carry-over from other donors' samples.

This clone has just one count. V gene TRBV2 combines with J gene TRBJ2-2, with 8 bases matching TRBD2. There are 15 residues in the CDR3. Germline-derived CDR1 and CDR2 are SNHLY and FYNNEI. Germline trimming cut 7 bases from V and 0 bases from J; bases unmatched to any gene: 4. For the CDR3, the DNA is TGTGCCAGCAATCCTAGCGGGTCGAACACCGGGGAGCTGTTTTTT. Translating gives CASNPSGSNTGELFF.

Of note for this clone: Compared with germline, one end of the junction differs, possibly owing to a read error. The chain recombines TRBV7-7 with TRBJ1-3, with D perhaps TRBD1 (5 bases). This CDR3 has 13 residues. Germline CDR1 reads SSHAT; CDR2 reads FNYEAQ (reference sequence). CDR3 sequence: CASSSGLGNTIYF. CDR3 DNA sequence: TGTGCTAGCAGCTCGGGGCTGGGAAACACCATATATTTT.

The V and J genes are TRBV5-1 and TRBJ2-7; D remains unclear. The germline CDR1 and CDR2 sequences are SGHRS and YFSETQ. The CDR3 has 14 residues. V lost 0 bases and J 2 bases, leaving 9 bases between the germline ends. CDR3 coding DNA: TGCGCCAGCAGCTTGGGCGTCCCAGCCTACGAGCAGTACTTC. It specifies CASSLGVPAYEQYF.

The rearrangement joins TRBV4-1 to TRBJ2-5; 7 bases are shared with TRBD1. In germline, CDR1 is MGHRA, CDR2 YSYEKL. This CDR3 has 15 residues. Losses at the gene ends were 4 bases for V and 4 bases for J; bases not matched to a gene: 9. This chain's CDR3 is CASSPWDRKGETQYF. DNA for the CDR3: TGCGCCAGCAGCCCTTGGGACAGAAAGGGAGAGACCCAGTACTTC.

Details on this clone: The sample has other DNA sequences that encode this CDR3 too. This sequence joins TRBV5-6 and TRBJ1-6; D gene uncertain. Germline CDR1 and CDR2: SGHDT and YYEEEE. CDR3 length: 12 amino acids. Trimming removed 3 bases from V and 2 bases from J, with 0 bases in between. The CDR3 protein is CASSSYNSPLHF. The CDR3 DNA is TGTGCCAGCAGCTCCTATAATTCACCCCTCCACTTT.

The V call is TRBV5-1, the J call TRBJ1-2, with 7 bases fitting TRBD1. V was clipped by 0 bases and J by 5 bases; unmatched bases: 1. The CDR3 is 13 amino acids. Per germline, CDR1 SGHRS and CDR2 YFSETQ. Here the CDR3 reads CASSLEGAYGYTF. The CDR3 nucleotides are TGCGCCAGCAGCTTGGAGGGGGCGTATGGCTACACCTTC.

V is TRBV4-1 and J is TRBJ2-1; TRBD1 agrees at 8 bases. The CDR3 is 16 residues long. V was clipped by 4 bases and J by 2 bases; unmatched bases: 7. Germline loops: CDR1 MGHRA, CDR2 YSYEKL. CDR3 sequence reads: CASSPPPGQAYNEQFF. Written as DNA, the CDR3 is TGCGCCAGCAGCCCCCCCCCGGGACAGGCCTACAATGAGCAGTTCTTC.

V and J are TRBV2 and TRBJ1-2; possibly TRBD1 for D (6 bases). CDR3 length: 15 amino acids. V lost 8 bases to trimming and J lost 3 bases, with 19 bases between them. The V gene's germline CDR1 is SNHLY and CDR2 FYNNEI. The DNA of the CDR3 is TGTGCCAGCGGTTTACAACCGGACAGTCACTATGGCTACACCTTC. Its protein is CASGLQPDSHYGYTF.

The table lists this clone with many counts. This chain's CDR3 is CASSLQAGLNTEAFF. The CDR3 DNA reads TGCGCCAGCAGCTTGCAGGCAGGGCTGAACACTGAAGCTTTCTTT. This sequence joins TRBV5-1 and TRBJ1-1, with a possible D match to TRBD1 (5 bases). CDR3 length equals 15 residues. Germline V gene lookup returns CDR1 SGHRS and CDR2 YFSETQ. Deletions cut 1 base from V and 0 bases from J, with 10 bases between.

The rearrangement joins TRBV2 to TRBJ1-5; the D is unclear. Germline V CDR1 and CDR2: SNHLY, FYNNEI. Trimming pared 5 bases from V and 1 base from J, leaving 9 bases between. The CDR3 is 14 amino acids. The CDR3 reads CASSSDGSNQPQHF. In DNA form, the CDR3 reads TGTGCCAGCAGTTCCGACGGGAGCAATCAGCCCCAGCATTTT.

This sequence joins TRBV7-2 and TRBJ2-7, with 8 bases that match TRBD2. The CDR3 sequence is 17 residues long. CDR1 is SGHTA, CDR2 FQGNSA, per germline. J gave up 2 bases and V 4 bases, and 13 bases lay outside the gene matches. The CDR3 nucleotides are TGTGCCAGCAGCTCCCACTGGCGGGGGGCCAAAACCTACGAGCAGTACTTC. Amino acid sequence: CASSSHWRGAKTYEQYF.

The V call is TRBV29-1, the J call TRBJ2-3; TRBD2 is a possible D gene (5 bases). Germline CDR1 is SQVTM and CDR2 is ANQGSEA. The ends were cut back, 4 bases at V and 4 bases at J, with 9 bases in the middle. There are 12 residues in the CDR3. Here the CDR3 DNA reads TGCAGCGTTGGCCTAGCATCAGATACGCAGTATTTT. Protein: CSVGLASDTQYF.

This clone was found a few times. The chain joins TRBV5-1 to TRBJ2-7; D is unclear. This CDR3 is built from 11 residues. V was trimmed by 0 bases and J by 3 bases, leaving 1 base between them. Germline V CDR1 and CDR2: SGHRS, YFSETQ. The CDR3 DNA reads TGCGCCAGCAGCTTGGACTACGAGCAGTACTTC. Translating gives CASSLDYEQYF.

This clone was seen only a few times. This rearrangement joins TRBV6-4 to TRBJ1-6; D gene uncertain. Between the trimmed V and J ends, which lost 3 bases and 0 bases, there was a span of 6 bases. This CDR3 is built from 15 residues. Germline V CDR1 and CDR2: MRHNA, SNTAGT. CDR3 region: CASSEGSSYNSPLHF. CDR3 bases: TGTGCCAGCAGTGAAGGGAGCTCCTATAATTCACCCCTCCACTTT.

The V gene is TRBV15, the J gene TRBJ1-2; D perhaps matches TRBD1 (6 bases). The CDR3 is made up of 16 amino acids. Germline V gives CDR1 LNHNV, CDR2 YYDKDF (reference sequence). The V gene lost 0 bases and the J gene lost 3 bases, with 14 bases spanning the gap. CDR3 residues: CATSRDKHREYYGYTF. Written as DNA, the CDR3 is TGTGCCACCAGCAGAGATAAACACAGGGAGTACTATGGCTACACCTTC.

This chain links TRBV19 with TRBJ2-7; D is ambiguous. V was pared by 3 bases and J by 7 bases, with 16 bases between. The CDR3 covers 14 residues. CDR1 is LNHDA, CDR2 SQIVND, per germline (reference sequence). The CDR3 loop reads CASSIFSNSVEQYF. The CDR3 coding sequence is TGTGCCAGTAGTATCTTTAGTAATTCGGTGGAGCAGTACTTC.

The chain joins TRBV5-4 to TRBJ1-6, with a tentative D call TRBD1 (6 bases). V dropped 4 bases and J dropped 12 bases, with 17 bases sitting between them. Looked up from germline, CDR1 is SGHNT and CDR2 is YYREEE (reference sequence). The CDR3 is made up of 14 amino acids. Here the CDR3 DNA reads TGTGCCAGCAGCACTTACTGGGACATAGAACCCCTCCACTTT. Protein product: CASSTYWDIEPLHF.

The V gene is TRBV19, the J gene TRBJ1-5, with TRBD1 identical over 7 bases. V lost 7 bases, J lost 1 base, and 10 bases stayed unmatched. Looked up from germline, CDR1 is LNHDA and CDR2 is SQIVND (reference sequence). This CDR3 is built from 16 residues. CDR3 amino acids: CASKMTGRTSNQPQHF. CDR3 nucleotide sequence: TGTGCCAGTAAAATGACAGGGCGGACAAGCAATCAGCCCCAGCATTTT.

This clone showed up just a few times. V and J are TRBV10-3 and TRBJ2-5, with 12 bases aligning to TRBD2. Trimming removed 10 bases from V and 2 bases from J; junction bases left unmatched: 5. The CDR3 covers 14 residues. Looked up from germline, CDR1 is ENHRY and CDR2 is SYGVKD. In nucleotides, the CDR3 is TGTGCCACCAGGACTAGCGGGGATCAAGAGACCCAGTACTTC. Translating gives CATRTSGDQETQYF.

This chain uses TRBV2 with TRBJ1-4; the D is unclear. This CDR3 is built from 15 residues. Germline V CDR1 and CDR2: SNHLY, FYNNEI. Trimming stripped 6 bases from V and 1 base from J, with 12 bases between. The CDR3 DNA follows: TGTGCCAGCAGCCAACCGGGAGGAACTAATGAAAAACTGTTTTTT. Translation: CASSQPGGTNEKLFF.

The sample holds one count of this clone. This chain joins TRBV5-1 and TRBJ2-1, with a weak D call TRBD1 (6 bases). Germline V gives CDR1 SGHRS, CDR2 YFSETQ. The CDR3 runs to 15 residues. The V end lost 4 bases, the J end lost 9 bases, and 20 bases lay between the germline ends. The CDR3 spells CASSQHRARSGEQFF. The CDR3 DNA reads TGCGCCAGCAGCCAGCACAGGGCCCGCTCAGGTGAGCAGTTCTTC.

This chain links TRBV10-2 with TRBJ2-7; a possible D gene is TRBD1 (6 bases). Between the trimmed V and J ends, which lost 1 base and 6 bases, there was a span of 13 bases. Germline-derived CDR1 and CDR2 are WSHSY and SAAADI. This CDR3 is 14 amino acids long. The CDR3 DNA reads as TGCGCCAGCAGTGAGTTTTTGGGGGCCCTCGAGCAGTACTTC. Its translation is CASSEFLGALEQYF.

About this clone: One end of the junction does not line up with germline, which may come from a read error. The V call is TRBV7-7, the J call TRBJ2-1; 7 positions agree with TRBD1. The CDR3 spans 16 residues. The germline CDR1 and CDR2 sequences are SSHAT and FNYEAQ (reference sequence). This chain's CDR3 is CASSLAPGAGGNEQFF. CDR3 nucleotides: TGTGCTAGCAGCTTAGCGCCTGGGGCAGGGGGCAATGAGCAGTTCTTC.

This chain links TRBV30 with TRBJ1-2; D is ambiguous. The ends were cut back, 4 bases at V and 8 bases at J, with 11 bases in the middle. Germline assignment: CDR1 GTSNPN and CDR2 SVGIG (reference sequence). The CDR3 length is 11 residues. The CDR3 loop reads CAWMMGKGYTF. For the CDR3, the DNA is TGTGCCTGGATGATGGGGAAGGGCTACACCTTC. Full variable domain (remainder filled in from reference TRBV30 and TRBJ1-2): SQTIHQWPATLVQPVGSPLSLECTVEGTSNPNLYWYRQAAGRGLQLLFYSVGIGQISSEVPQNLSASRPQDRQFILSSKKLLLSDSGFYLCAWMMGKGYTFGSGTRLTVV.